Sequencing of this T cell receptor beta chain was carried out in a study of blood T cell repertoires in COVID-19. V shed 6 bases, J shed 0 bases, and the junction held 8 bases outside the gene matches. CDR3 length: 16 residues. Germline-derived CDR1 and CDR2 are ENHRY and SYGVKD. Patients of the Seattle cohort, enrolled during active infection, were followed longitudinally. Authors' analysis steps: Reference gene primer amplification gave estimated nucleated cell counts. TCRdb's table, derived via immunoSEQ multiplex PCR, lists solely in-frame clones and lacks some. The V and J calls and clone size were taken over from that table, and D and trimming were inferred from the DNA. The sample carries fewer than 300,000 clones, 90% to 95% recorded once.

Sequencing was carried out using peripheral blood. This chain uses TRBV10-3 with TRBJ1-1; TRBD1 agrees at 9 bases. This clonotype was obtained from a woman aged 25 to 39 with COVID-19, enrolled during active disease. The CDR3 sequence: CAIRSGQGGMNTEAFF. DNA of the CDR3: TGTGCCATCAGGTCGGGACAGGGTGGAATGAACACTGAAGCTTTCTTT.